The clone carrying this T cell receptor (beta chain) was detected only a few times. Per the germline V gene, CDR1 is LGHDT and CDR2 is YNNKEL (reference sequence). With V trimmed by 1 base and J by 2 bases, 6 bases remained unmatched. The CDR3 runs 17 residues. The sample belongs to a study of T-cell reconstitution after alpha-beta-depleted transplantation in children. The TCRbeta library incorporated unique molecular identifiers. One entry per CDR3 protein results from TCRdb running MiXCR on the PCR reads. Altogether some 840,000 distinct CDR3 sequences are present, approximately 15% being singletons, with the ten largest covering approximately 5%.

Sequencing was performed on PBMCs, mostly from graft donor cells, taken 360 days after TCRalphabeta/CD19-depleted stem cell transplant. The J gene is TRBJ2-3, the V gene TRBV3-1; TRBD2 agrees at 10 bases. The clonotype originates from a male patient between 5 and 17 years old who had a stem cell transplant for acute lymphoblastic leukemia, so the T cells may come from the graft donor. CDR3 region: CASSQGGLAWTTDTQYF. CDR3 coding DNA: TGTGCCAGCAGCCAAGGGGGACTAGCGTGGACCACAGATACGCAGTATTTT.